The rows below give T cell receptor beta chains drawn from one sample of a study of T-cell memory formation after mild COVID-19. TCRdb re-analysed the 5' RACE reads in MiXCR, keeping a single row per CDR3 protein. Of about 290,000 distinct CDR3 sequences listed, approximately 15% are singletons. The sample comprised PBMCs or a T cell subset sorted from them (not recorded which). The receptors derive from a man in his late teens or twenties who had mild COVID-19 (a few samples of this study predate the infection). Cell type and time point are not known. Each CDR3 is given without its conserved first and last residue.

cdr3_length | v_call | cdr3_aa
8 | TRBV29-1 | SVRGNEQF
12 | TRBV19 | ASGLGRGPGELF
13 | TRBV25-1 | ASSEAGTGKNIQY
14 | TRBV6-2/TRBV6-3 | ASSYSTGTGGNEQF
15 | TRBV24-1 | ATSDSTRGSGYQPQH
9 | TRBV12-3/TRBV12-4 | ASSKDEGQY
15 | TRBV4-1 | ASSPLLKGVSNEKLF
14 | TRBV20-1 | SAHSRDRGSDTEAF
14 | TRBV5-1 | ASSLVLGGDHNEQF
10 | TRBV29-1 | SVGTVQNEQF
15 | TRBV12-3/TRBV12-4 | ASSLRLAGTAYNEQF
15 | TRBV5-6 | ASSLRGVYSGANVLT
13 | TRBV7-2 | ASSDVAGGVDTQY
10 | TRBV7-3 | ASSPSGEELF
12 | TRBV4-1 | ASSGTSGANVLT
15 | TRBV15 | ATSRGSPGDPTDTQY
14 | TRBV4-2 | ASSQEAGFRPYEQY
14 | TRBV6-5 | ASSYSGATGDQPQH
12 | TRBV19 | ASSTRTGDETQY
10 | TRBV20-1 | SGPDGQETQY
13 | TRBV6-2/TRBV6-3 | ASSYGAGGFQPQH
14 | TRBV5-1 | ASSPLLTGDTGELF
12 | TRBV12-3/TRBV12-4 | ASSLQGFNYGYT
10 | TRBV24-1 | ATSDEINEQF
11 | TRBV6-1 | ASSESGNTEAF
9 | TRBV10-2 | ASSDFYTQY